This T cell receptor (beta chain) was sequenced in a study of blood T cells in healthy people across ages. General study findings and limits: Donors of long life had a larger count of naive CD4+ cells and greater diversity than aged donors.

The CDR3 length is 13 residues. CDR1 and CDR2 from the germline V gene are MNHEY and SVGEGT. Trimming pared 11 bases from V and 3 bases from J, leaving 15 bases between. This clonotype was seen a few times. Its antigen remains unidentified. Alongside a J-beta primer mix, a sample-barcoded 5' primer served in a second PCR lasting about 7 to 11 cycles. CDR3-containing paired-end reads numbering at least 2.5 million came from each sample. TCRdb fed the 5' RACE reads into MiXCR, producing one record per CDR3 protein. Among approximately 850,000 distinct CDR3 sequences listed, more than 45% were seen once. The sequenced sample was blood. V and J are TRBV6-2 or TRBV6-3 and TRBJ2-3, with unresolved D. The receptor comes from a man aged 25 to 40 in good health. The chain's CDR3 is CACRTSGTDTQYF. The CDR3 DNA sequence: TGTGCCTGCCGGACCTCCGGAACAGATACGCAGTATTTT.